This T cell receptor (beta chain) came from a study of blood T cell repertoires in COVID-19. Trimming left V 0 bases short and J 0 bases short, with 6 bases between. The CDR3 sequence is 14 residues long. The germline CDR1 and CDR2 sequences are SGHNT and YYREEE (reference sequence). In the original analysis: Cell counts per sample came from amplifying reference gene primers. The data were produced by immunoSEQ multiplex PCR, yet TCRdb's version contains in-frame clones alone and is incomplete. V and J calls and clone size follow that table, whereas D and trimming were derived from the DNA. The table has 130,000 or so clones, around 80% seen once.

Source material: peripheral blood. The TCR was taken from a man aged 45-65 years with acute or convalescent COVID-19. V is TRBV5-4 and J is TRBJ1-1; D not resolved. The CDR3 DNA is TGTGCCAGCAGCTTGGTGGGAGTGAACACTGAAGCTTTCTTT. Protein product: CASSLVGVNTEAFF.